Listed here are 4 T cell receptor beta chains from one sample, sequenced in a study of T cell changes during pregnancy in multiple sclerosis (dated by TCRdb to the late 2010s). Preparation of the library involved the immunoSEQ multiplex PCR assay. The immuneACCESS repertoire file appears here via TCRdb, limited to in-frame rearrangements. These files lack a portion of the clones; in checked studies, under half of the deficit traces to unresolved V genes, and the cause of the others is not known. This sample gives about 64,000 clones in total; roughly 96% of them show up just once. The top ten clones comprise roughly 2.5% of the sample. The specimen comprised CD8+ T cells from peripheral blood mononuclear cells, sampled after pregnancy. The receptor set was obtained from a female donor with multiple sclerosis, enrolled in a pregnancy study.

The CDR3 nucleotides are TGTGCCAGTCGCGACAGGGCTGGTGAAAAACTGTTTTTT. Protein: CASRDRAGEKLFF. V is TRBV19 and J is TRBJ1-4, with 7 bases aligning to TRBD1. The CDR3 runs to 13 residues. CDR1 and CDR2 (germline): LNHDA, SQIVND (reference sequence). V gave up 8 bases and J gave up 7 bases; unmatched junction bases: 7. Supplemented by reference TRBV19 and TRBJ1-4, the full variable domain reads DGGITQSPKYLFRKEGQNVTLSCEQNLNHDAMYWYRQDPGQGLRLIYYSQIVNDFQKGDIAEGYSVSREKKESFPLTVTSAQKNPTAFYLCASRDRAGEKLFFGSGTQLSVL.

This chain joins TRBV10-3 and TRBJ2-7; TRBD2 is a possible D gene (6 bases). The CDR3 is made up of 14 amino acids. The V gene's germline CDR1 is ENHRY and CDR2 SYGVKD. Trimming stripped 2 bases from V and 4 bases from J, with 12 bases between. The CDR3 bases are TGTGCCATCAGTGAGGGAGGGCAGGGTTACGAGCAGTACTTC. It yields the protein CAISEGGQGYEQYF.

This clone was picked up a small number of times. The rearrangement joins TRBV27 to TRBJ2-3; 14 bases agree with TRBD2. Germline V CDR1 and CDR2: MNHEY, SMNVEV (reference sequence). This CDR3 region has 15 residues. Losses at the gene ends were 5 bases for V and 8 bases for J; bases not matched to a gene: 6. CDR3 DNA sequence: TGTGCCAGCAGTGTGACTAGCGGGAGGGCCGGTACGCAGTATTTT. Protein product: CASSVTSGRAGTQYF.

The J gene is TRBJ2-3, the V gene TRBV5-1, with TRBD2 matching 10 bases. This CDR3 is built from 15 residues. Germline V gives CDR1 SGHRS, CDR2 YFSETQ. V gave up 6 bases and J gave up 5 bases; unmatched junction bases: 9. In DNA, the CDR3 is TGCGCCAGCACCGCGGCAGCGGGAGGGAGAGATACGCAGTATTTT. As protein: CASTAAAGGRDTQYF. Based on the CDR3 plus reference TRBV5-1 and TRBJ2-3, the full variable domain is KAGVTQTPRYLIKTRGQQVTLSCSPISGHRSVSWYQQTPGQGLQFLFEYFSETQRNKGNFPGRFSGRQFSNSRSEMNVSTLELGDSALYLCASTAAAGGRDTQYFGPGTRLTVL.